These 27 T cell receptor beta chains were sequenced from one sample in a study of T cell clonotyping in hematopoietic cell transplantation (dated by TCRdb to about 2021). Library preparation employed the immunoSEQ multiplex PCR assay. Held by TCRdb, this immuneACCESS table contains in-frame sequences only and omits some clones. Under half of the omission traces to an unresolved V gene where checked; the cause of the rest is unknown. This sample holds fewer than 40,000 clones; approximately 88% were observed only once. The top ten hold over 1.5% of the sample. Sequenced input: peripheral blood mononuclear cells. The receptors stem from a woman in her 40s in good health. Some clones in this sample may be carry-over from other donors' samples.

This clone has only one observation. V and J are TRBV9 and TRBJ1-2; D call uncertain. Germline-derived CDR1 and CDR2 are SGDLS and YYNGEE. V lost 4 bases, J lost 6 bases, and 13 bases lay in between. The CDR3 loop spans 13 amino acids. For the CDR3, the DNA is TGTGCCAGCAGCCCCTCGCGGCGTGATGGCTACACCTTC. It specifies CASSPSRRDGYTF.

The chain is built from TRBV9 and TRBJ1-5, with D tentatively TRBD1 (6 bases). The CDR3 length is 15 residues. The V gene's germline CDR1 is SGDLS and CDR2 YYNGEE. With 2 bases removed from V and 0 bases from J, the gap between germline ends came to 9 bases. This chain's CDR3 is CASSVGANSNQPQHF. The CDR3 region has the DNA TGTGCCAGCAGCGTGGGGGCCAATAGCAATCAGCCCCAGCATTTT.

The chain uses TRBV5-6 and TRBJ1-1, with D hard to call. The CDR3 runs 11 residues. The V and J ends lost 2 bases and 11 bases respectively, with 10 bases between them. CDR1 SGHDT and CDR2 YYEEEE come from the germline V gene. CDR3 bases: TGTGCCAGCAGCTTAGGGAGCAAGGCTTTCTTT. Translating gives CASSLGSKAFF. Supplemented by reference TRBV5-6 and TRBJ1-1, the full variable domain reads DAGVTQSPTHLIKTRGQQVTLRCSPKSGHDTVSWYQQALGQGPQFIFQYYEEEERQRGNFPDRFSGHQFPNYSSELNVNALLLGDSALYLCASSLGSKAFFGQGTRLTVV.

This rearrangement joins TRBV5-6 to TRBJ2-6; D remains ambiguous. This CDR3 is 16 amino acids long. V was shortened by 4 bases and J by 0 bases, with 11 bases between the two germline ends. Germline assignment: CDR1 SGHDT and CDR2 YYEEEE. The CDR3 region is CASSRGFSSGANVLTF. The CDR3 DNA follows: TGTGCCAGCAGCCGTGGGTTCAGCTCTGGGGCCAACGTCCTGACTTTC.

The V gene is TRBV19, the J gene TRBJ1-2; 9 positions agree with TRBD1. V gave up 5 bases and J gave up 6 bases; unmatched junction bases: 10. This CDR3 has 15 residues. Germline V gives CDR1 LNHDA, CDR2 SQIVND (reference sequence). The CDR3 spells CASSDQWTGDHGYTF. The CDR3 nucleotides read TGTGCCAGTAGTGACCAATGGACAGGGGACCATGGCTACACCTTC.

This clone has only one observation. V and J are TRBV2 and TRBJ2-2, with a possible D match to TRBD2 (5 bases). CDR3 length: 14 amino acids. Germline V gives CDR1 SNHLY, CDR2 FYNNEI. V was shortened by 7 bases and J by 3 bases, with 12 bases between the two germline ends. The CDR3 is CASNSERYTGELFF. The CDR3 bases are TGTGCCAGCAATTCTGAGCGGTACACCGGGGAGCTGTTTTTT. The complete variable domain, with remaining parts taken from reference TRBV2 and TRBJ2-2, reads EPEVTQTPSHQVTQMGQEVILRCVPISNHLYFYWYRQILGQKVEFLVSFYNNEISEKSEIFDDQFSVERPDGSNFTLKIRSTKLEDSAMYFCASNSERYTGELFFGEGSRLTVL.

The chain has TRBV5-1 and TRBJ2-3; D is perhaps TRBD2 (6 bases). The germline CDR1 and CDR2 sequences are SGHRS and YFSETQ. The CDR3 runs to 14 residues. The V end was cut by 5 bases, the J end by 3 bases, with 13 bases between. CDR3 sequence reads: CASRSGVRTDTQYF. CDR3 sequence (DNA): TGCGCCAGCAGGTCGGGAGTTCGGACAGATACGCAGTATTTT.

The chain has TRBV30 and TRBJ1-3, with D tentatively TRBD1 (5 bases). The CDR3 runs 14 residues. The germline V gene encodes CDR1 GTSNPN and CDR2 SVGIG (reference sequence). V shed 2 bases and J shed 3 bases, with 11 bases lying between them. CDR3 DNA: TGTGCCTGGAGTATGGGGACTGGTGGAAACACCATATATTTT. Its translation: CAWSMGTGGNTIYF.

The J gene is TRBJ2-7, the V gene TRBV27; 7 bases line up with TRBD1. V was pared by 5 bases and J by 7 bases, with 8 bases of the junction left unmatched. Germline V CDR1 and CDR2: MNHEY, SMNVEV (reference sequence). The CDR3 is made up of 13 amino acids. The CDR3 here is CASSPLDRAEQYF. The DNA for the CDR3 is TGTGCCAGCAGTCCGCTCGACAGGGCGGAGCAGTACTTC.

The rearrangement uses TRBV28 and TRBJ1-5; 7 nucleotides match TRBD1. Germline V gene lookup returns CDR1 MDHEN and CDR2 SYDVKM. This CDR3 is 15 amino acids long. The J segment lost 2 bases and the V segment lost 5 bases, leaving 6 bases of the junction unmatched. The CDR3, as DNA: TGTGCCAGCAGTCACTACAGGGGAGGCAATCAGCCCCAGCATTTT. Translating gives CASSHYRGGNQPQHF.

The chain carries TRBV7-6 and TRBJ2-2; no clear D. Germline V gene data show CDR1 as SGHVS and CDR2 as FNYEAQ. V dropped 5 bases and J dropped 1 base, with 11 bases sitting between them. The CDR3 extends over 15 amino acids. CDR3 nucleotide sequence: TGTGCCAGCAGCCCTCCCGCCGGGAACACCGGGGAGCTGTTTTTT. This sequence encodes CASSPPAGNTGELFF.

The genes are TRBV7-2 and TRBJ2-7, with 7 bases that match TRBD1. CDR1 is SGHTA and CDR2 is FQGNSA in the germline V gene. The trim removed 5 bases at V and 0 bases at J, leaving 4 bases unmatched. The CDR3 covers 14 residues. The CDR3 region has the DNA TGTGCCAGCAGCCCTCGGGACAGCTCCTACGAGCAGTACTTC. This codes for CASSPRDSSYEQYF.

The chain recombines TRBV4-1 with TRBJ2-5, with D hard to call. The CDR3 length is 15 residues. Trimming cost V 3 bases and J 0 bases, with 11 bases left between them. Germline assignment: CDR1 MGHRA and CDR2 YSYEKL. CDR3 sequence reads: CASSQVGNNQETQYF. The CDR3 DNA reads as TGCGCCAGCAGCCAGGTTGGCAATAACCAAGAGACCCAGTACTTC.

V gene TRBV9 combines with J gene TRBJ1-4; D perhaps matches TRBD1 (6 bases). From germline, CDR1 is SGDLS and CDR2 YYNGEE. There are 17 residues in the CDR3. The V and J ends lost 4 bases and 0 bases respectively, with 16 bases between them. CDR3 protein: CASSPEAGVATNEKLFF. In nucleotides, the CDR3 is TGTGCCAGCAGCCCCGAAGCAGGGGTGGCAACTAATGAAAAACTGTTTTTT. The full variable domain, in which reference TRBV9 and TRBJ1-4 provide the parts outside the CDR3, is DSGVTQTPKHLITATGQRVTLRCSPRSGDLSVYWYQQSLDQGLQFLIQYYNGEERAKGNILERFSAQQFPDLHSELNLSSLELGDSALYFCASSPEAGVATNEKLFFGSGTQLSVL.

This clone has a handful of counts. The V gene is TRBV5-1, the J gene TRBJ2-7; 7 bases align to TRBD1. This CDR3 is 13 amino acids long. V dropped 0 bases and J dropped 3; count of bases not matched to a gene: 0. Germline-derived CDR1 and CDR2 are SGHRS and YFSETQ. The CDR3 loop reads CASSLDRGYEQYF. CDR3 nucleotide sequence: TGCGCCAGCAGCTTGGACAGGGGCTACGAGCAGTACTTC.

Only one count was recorded for this clone. The chain uses TRBV27 and TRBJ2-2; possibly TRBD1 for D (5 bases). V was shortened by 8 bases and J by 1 base, with 11 bases between the two germline ends. Germline loops: CDR1 MNHEY, CDR2 SMNVEV (reference sequence). The CDR3 spans 14 residues. The CDR3 reads CASARTLNTGELFF. The CDR3 region has the DNA TGTGCCAGCGCCCGGACACTGAACACCGGGGAGCTGTTTTTT.

The CDR3 protein is CASSLAKVGQRGNEQFF. CDR3 in DNA: TGTGCCAGCAGCTTAGCGAAGGTGGGTCAAAGGGGCAATGAGCAGTTCTTC. This chain links TRBV7-2 with TRBJ2-1; D perhaps matches TRBD1 (5 bases). Trimming removed 0 bases from V and 6 bases from J, with 18 bases in between. Germline assignment: CDR1 SGHTA and CDR2 FQGNSA. The CDR3 covers 17 residues.

The chain uses TRBV6-6 and TRBJ2-7, with D possibly matching TRBD2 (5 bases). Trimming took 3 bases from V and 3 from J, leaving 12 bases between them. This CDR3 spans 14 amino acids. Germline V gene lookup returns CDR1 MNHNY and CDR2 SVGAGI (reference sequence). CDR3 in amino acids: CASSYGLDFYEQYF. CDR3 nucleotide sequence: TGTGCCAGCAGTTATGGGCTGGACTTCTACGAGCAGTACTTC.

J is TRBJ1-2 and V is TRBV6-5; the D is unclear. The CDR3 has 13 amino acids. Germline V gene data show CDR1 as MNHEY and CDR2 as SVGAGI. Trimming left V 6 bases short and J 6 bases short, with 14 bases between. The CDR3 region is CASRGQTSHGYTF. As DNA, the CDR3 is TGTGCCAGCAGGGGTCAGACTTCACATGGCTACACCTTC.

This chain joins TRBV5-1 and TRBJ2-6; D call uncertain. The CDR3 has 14 amino acids. CDR1 is SGHRS and CDR2 is YFSETQ in the germline V gene. V lost 7 bases and J 4 bases, leaving 12 bases between the germline ends. The CDR3 nucleotides read TGCGCCAGCGGGTCCGTCCGAGGGGCCAACGTCCTGACTTTC. Its translation: CASGSVRGANVLTF.

This clone was picked up one time. This chain uses TRBV5-1 with TRBJ1-1, with TRBD1 as a possible D gene (6 bases). Trimming cost V 3 bases and J 1 base, with 10 bases left between them. Germline V gives CDR1 SGHRS, CDR2 YFSETQ. The CDR3 covers 14 residues. Here the CDR3 DNA reads TGCGCCAGCAGCTGGACGACAGGGAACACTGAAGCTTTCTTT. It encodes CASSWTTGNTEAFF.

The chain employs TRBV18 and TRBJ1-2, with 7 bases matching TRBD1. The CDR3 spans 14 residues. The germline V gene has CDR1 KGHSH and CDR2 LQKENI. Trimming cost V 6 bases and J 9 bases; bases outside gene matches: 13. CDR3 in DNA: TGTGCCAGCTCGGACCGTGGGGACAGCCAGAGCTACACCTTC. This gives the protein CASSDRGDSQSYTF.

This clone was seen once. The chain couples TRBV4-3 to TRBJ2-1, with D possibly matching TRBD2 (5 bases). V was shortened by 0 bases and J by 5 bases, with 14 bases between the two germline ends. The CDR3 length is 16 residues. Germline V gene data show CDR1 as LGHNA and CDR2 as YSLEER. The CDR3 nucleotides are TGCGCCAGCAGCCAAGACCCCCCCGGACTTCACAATGAGCAGTTCTTC. Encoded protein: CASSQDPPGLHNEQFF.

This clone was counted a single time. J is TRBJ2-2 and V is TRBV4-3; D gene ambiguous. Germline CDR1 reads LGHNA; CDR2 reads YSLEER. This CDR3 has 13 amino acids. V was cut by 2 bases and J by 5 bases, with 6 bases left in between. The CDR3 DNA reads TGCGCCAGCAGCCAAAGGGTGACCGGGGAGCTGTTTTTT. Its protein product is CASSQRVTGELFF.

This chain uses TRBV28 with TRBJ1-5; tentatively, D is TRBD1 (5 bases). Trimming stripped 8 bases from V and 7 bases from J, with 21 bases between. Germline CDR1 reads MDHEN; CDR2 reads SYDVKM. CDR3 size: 15 residues. CDR3: CASGPRSGLGQPQHF. The CDR3 nucleotides are TGTGCCAGCGGCCCGAGGTCAGGGTTGGGACAGCCCCAGCATTTT.

The rearrangement links TRBV6-1 to TRBJ2-3, with D possibly TRBD1 on 5 matching bases. The V end lost 1 base, the J end lost 6 bases, and 8 bases lay between the germline ends. CDR1 is MNHNS and CDR2 is SASEGT in the germline V gene. The CDR3 contains 13 residues. This CDR3 reads CASSEGQGDTQYF. CDR3 nucleotides: TGTGCCAGCAGTGAAGGGCAGGGCGATACGCAGTATTTT.

The rearrangement uses TRBV14 and TRBJ1-1; D remains ambiguous. Trimming cost V 1 base and J 12 bases, with 15 bases left between them. The CDR3 is 13 amino acids. Germline V gene data show CDR1 as SGHDN and CDR2 as FVKESK. CDR3 sequence reads: CASSQGDSTKPFF. The CDR3 DNA follows: TGTGCCAGCAGCCAAGGAGACTCAACTAAACCTTTCTTT.